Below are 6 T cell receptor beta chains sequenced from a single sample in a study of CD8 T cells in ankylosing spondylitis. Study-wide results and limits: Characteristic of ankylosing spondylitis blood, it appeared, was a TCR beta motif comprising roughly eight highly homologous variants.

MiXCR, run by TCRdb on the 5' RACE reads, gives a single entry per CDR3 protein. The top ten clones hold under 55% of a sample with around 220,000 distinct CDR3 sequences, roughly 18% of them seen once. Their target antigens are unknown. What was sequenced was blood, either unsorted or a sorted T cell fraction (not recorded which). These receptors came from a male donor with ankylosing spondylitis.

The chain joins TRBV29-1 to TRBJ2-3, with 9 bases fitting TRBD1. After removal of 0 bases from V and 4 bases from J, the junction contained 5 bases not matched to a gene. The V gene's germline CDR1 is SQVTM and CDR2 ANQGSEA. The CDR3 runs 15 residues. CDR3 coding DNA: TGCAGCGTTGAAGATGTCGGGACAGGGTCAGATACGCAGTATTTT. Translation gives CSVEDVGTGSDTQYF.

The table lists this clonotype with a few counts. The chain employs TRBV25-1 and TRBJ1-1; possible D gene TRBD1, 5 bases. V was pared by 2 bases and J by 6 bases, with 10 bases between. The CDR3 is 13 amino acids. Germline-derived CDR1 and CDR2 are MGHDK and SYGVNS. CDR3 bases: TGTGCCAGCAGTGAAGGTCCGGGGCCTGAAGCTTTCTTT. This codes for CASSEGPGPEAFF.

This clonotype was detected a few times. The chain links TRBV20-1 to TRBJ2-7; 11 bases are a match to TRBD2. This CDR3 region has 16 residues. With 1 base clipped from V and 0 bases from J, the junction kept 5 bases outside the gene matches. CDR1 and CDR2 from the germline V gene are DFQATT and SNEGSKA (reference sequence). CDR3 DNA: TGCAGTGCTAGAGGCCGACTAGCGGGGCACTCCTACGAGCAGTACTTC. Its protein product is CSARGRLAGHSYEQYF.

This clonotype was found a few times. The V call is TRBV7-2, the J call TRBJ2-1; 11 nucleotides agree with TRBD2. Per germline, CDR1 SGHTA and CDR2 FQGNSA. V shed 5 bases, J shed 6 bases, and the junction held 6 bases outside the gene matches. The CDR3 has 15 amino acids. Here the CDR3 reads CASSLSGLAGNEQFF. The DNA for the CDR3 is TGTGCCAGCAGCCTGTCTGGACTAGCGGGCAATGAGCAGTTCTTC.

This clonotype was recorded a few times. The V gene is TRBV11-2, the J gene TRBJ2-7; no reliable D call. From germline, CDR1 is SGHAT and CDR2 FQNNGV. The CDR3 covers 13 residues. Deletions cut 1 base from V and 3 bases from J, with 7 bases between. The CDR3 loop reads CASSLGPGYEQYF. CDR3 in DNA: TGTGCCAGCAGCTTAGGGCCTGGCTACGAGCAGTACTTC.

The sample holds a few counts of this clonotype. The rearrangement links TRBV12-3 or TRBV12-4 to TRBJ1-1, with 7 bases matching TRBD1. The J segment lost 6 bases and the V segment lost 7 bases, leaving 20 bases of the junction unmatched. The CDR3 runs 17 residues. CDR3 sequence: CASTADRLIGGGAEAFF. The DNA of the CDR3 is TGTGCCAGCACCGCCGACCGCCTGATAGGGGGCGGGGCTGAAGCTTTCTTT.